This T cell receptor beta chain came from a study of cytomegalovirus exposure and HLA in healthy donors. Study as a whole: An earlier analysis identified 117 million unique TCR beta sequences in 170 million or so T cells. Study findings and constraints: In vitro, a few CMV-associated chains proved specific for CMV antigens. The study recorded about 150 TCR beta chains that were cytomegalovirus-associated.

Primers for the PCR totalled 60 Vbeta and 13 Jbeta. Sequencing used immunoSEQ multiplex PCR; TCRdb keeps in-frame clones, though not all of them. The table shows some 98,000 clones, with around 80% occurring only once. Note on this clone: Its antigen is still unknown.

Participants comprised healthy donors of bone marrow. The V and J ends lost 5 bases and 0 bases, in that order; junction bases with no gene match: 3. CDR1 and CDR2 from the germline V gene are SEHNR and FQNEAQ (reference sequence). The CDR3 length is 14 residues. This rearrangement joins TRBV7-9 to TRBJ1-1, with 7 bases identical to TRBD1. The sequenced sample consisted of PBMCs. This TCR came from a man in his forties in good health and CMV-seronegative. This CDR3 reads CASSITGVNTEAFF. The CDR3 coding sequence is TGTGCCAGCAGCATAACAGGGGTGAACACTGAAGCTTTCTTT. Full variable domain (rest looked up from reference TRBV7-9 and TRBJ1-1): DTGVSQNPRHKITKRGQNVTFRCDPISEHNRLYWYRQTLGQGPEFLTYFQNEAQLEKSRLLSDRFSAERPKGSFSTLEIQRTEQGDSAMYLCASSITGVNTEAFFGQGTRLTVV.